One and the same sample provided the 11 T cell receptor beta chains below, sequenced in a study of blood T cell repertoires in COVID-19. Method: immunoSEQ multiplex PCR; TCRdb's copy keeps in-frame clones and lacks some. The sample holds under 200,000 clones, approximately 87% seen once. Sequenced sample: peripheral blood. The receptors come from a woman aged 70-85 years with COVID-19, enrolled during active disease.

This clone occurred once. This chain links TRBV29-1 with TRBJ2-3, with 11 positions matching TRBD2. Per the germline V gene, CDR1 is SQVTM and CDR2 is ANQGSEA. This CDR3 comprises 11 residues. The CDR3 DNA follows: TGCCTAGCGGGGGGTGGAGATACGCAGTATTTT. It specifies CLAGGGDTQYF.

The chain links TRBV18 to TRBJ2-6; TRBD1 might be the D (6 bases). The CDR3 extends over 17 amino acids. V lost 0 bases and J lost 0, with 9 bases in between. Germline-derived CDR1 and CDR2 are KGHSH and LQKENI. The CDR3 loop reads CASSPPGHISGANVLTF. The CDR3 nucleotides are TGTGCCAGCTCACCACCGGGACACATCTCTGGGGCCAACGTCCTGACTTTC. Together with reference TRBV18 and TRBJ2-6, the CDR3 gives the full variable domain: NAGVMQNPRHLVRRRGQEARLRCSPMKGHSHVYWYRQLPEEGLKFMVYLQKENIIDESGMPKERFSAEFPKEGPSILRIQQVVRGDSAAYFCASSPPGHISGANVLTFGAGSRLTVL.

The V and J genes are TRBV5-4 and TRBJ2-5; TRBD2 agrees at 9 bases. CDR3 length: 15 residues. The V and J ends lost 4 bases and 5 bases, in that order; junction bases with no gene match: 9. Germline CDR1 and CDR2: SGHNT and YYREEE (reference sequence). CDR3 loop: CASSPKAGGGETQYF. The CDR3 DNA is TGTGCCAGCAGCCCGAAAGCGGGGGGTGGGGAGACCCAGTACTTC.

CDR3 in amino acids: CAWSRGGSGNTIYF. The CDR3 bases are TGTGCCTGGAGTCGGGGAGGCTCTGGAAACACCATATATTTT. The chain carries TRBV30 and TRBJ1-3; no clear D. The germline gives CDR1 GTSNPN, CDR2 SVGIG (reference sequence). This CDR3 has 14 residues. Deletions cut 2 bases from V and 0 bases from J, with 8 bases between.

V and J are TRBV20-1 and TRBJ1-2; TRBD1 is a possible D gene (6 bases). There are 12 residues in the CDR3. From germline, CDR1 is DFQATT and CDR2 SNEGSKA (reference sequence). V was trimmed by 3 bases and J by 7 bases, leaving 12 bases between them. The CDR3 nucleotides read TGCAGTGCTAGTAGGGGGGGTTCTGGCTACACCTTC. Translating it yields CSASRGGSGYTF.

V usage is TRBV7-2 and J usage is TRBJ1-2; no clear D gene. CDR3 length: 15 residues. CDR1 SGHTA and CDR2 FQGNSA come from the germline V gene. Trimming removed 5 bases at V and 2 bases at J, with 15 bases between. The DNA for the CDR3 is TGTGCCAGCAGCGCGGTGTTTGGGTACAACTATGGCTACACCTTC. Translation: CASSAVFGYNYGYTF.

The gene calls are TRBV10-3 and TRBJ1-1; D is unresolved. The CDR3 totals 12 residues. Germline CDR1 ENHRY, CDR2 SYGVKD. V was pared by 10 bases and J by 1 base, with 10 bases between. The CDR3 DNA sequence: TGTGCCACTGCAATGAGGAACACTGAAGCTTTCTTT. Translating it yields CATAMRNTEAFF.

The chain employs TRBV5-1 and TRBJ1-3, with a tentative D call TRBD1 (5 bases). Trimming stripped 0 bases from V and 4 bases from J, with 14 bases between. Looked up from germline, CDR1 is SGHRS and CDR2 is YFSETQ. The CDR3 consists of 16 residues. CDR3 bases: TGCGCCAGCAGCTTGGAAGAGGGACTGGTGGGAAACACCATATATTTT. Protein sequence: CASSLEEGLVGNTIYF.

The V and J genes are TRBV5-4 and TRBJ2-1; D is possibly TRBD1 (5 bases). The V gene's germline CDR1 is SGHNT and CDR2 YYREEE (reference sequence). The CDR3 spans 14 residues. The V end lost 3 bases, the J end lost 5 bases, and 12 bases lay between the germline ends. The CDR3 is CASSSKARDNEQFF. The CDR3 coding sequence is TGTGCCAGCAGCTCTAAAGCCAGGGACAATGAGCAGTTCTTC.

The genes are TRBV2 and TRBJ1-1; unclear D gene. The CDR3 sequence is 13 residues long. The germline gives CDR1 SNHLY, CDR2 FYNNEI. V lost 8 bases and J lost 1, with 11 bases in between. The CDR3 loop is CASLLRENTEAFF. CDR3 DNA sequence: TGTGCCAGCCTTTTACGCGAGAACACTGAAGCTTTCTTT. Drawing the rest from reference TRBV2 and TRBJ1-1, the complete variable domain is EPEVTQTPSHQVTQMGQEVILRCVPISNHLYFYWYRQILGQKVEFLVSFYNNEISEKSEIFDDQFSVERPDGSNFTLKIRSTKLEDSAMYFCASLLRENTEAFFGQGTRLTVV.

The chain links TRBV30 to TRBJ2-2, with D possibly matching TRBD1 (5 bases). V was shortened by 0 bases and J by 4 bases, with 24 bases between the two germline ends. The germline CDR1 and CDR2 sequences are GTSNPN and SVGIG (reference sequence). CDR3 size: 19 residues. CDR3 loop: CAWSVRQGRSAFGTGELFF. CDR3 nucleotides: TGTGCCTGGAGTGTACGTCAGGGTAGAAGTGCCTTCGGCACCGGGGAGCTGTTTTTT. The full variable domain, its missing parts supplied by reference TRBV30 and TRBJ2-2, is SQTIHQWPATLVQPVGSPLSLECTVEGTSNPNLYWYRQAAGRGLQLLFYSVGIGQISSEVPQNLSASRPQDRQFILSSKKLLLSDSGFYLCAWSVRQGRSAFGTGELFFGEGSRLTVL.